Described below is a single T cell receptor beta chain sequence and its context. Amplified TCR beta CDR3 regions derived from RNA transcripts. An initial round of RT-PCR targeting the TCR CDR3 relied on the HTBI primer set. From the multiplex PCR reads, TCRdb called clonotypes with MiXCR, one entry per CDR3 protein. This sample has about 300,000 distinct CDR3 sequences; roughly 19% occur once, and the top ten carry 35% to 45%. The entry originates in a study of T cells in Graves' hyperthyroidism and ophthalmopathy. CDR1 and CDR2 from the germline V gene are MGHRA and YSYEKL. V was shortened by 4 bases and J by 2 bases, with 12 bases between the two germline ends. The CDR3 totals 16 residues.

Sequencing was carried out using blood. This receptor was obtained from a man aged 45-60 years with Graves' ophthalmopathy. The chain combines TRBV4-1 with TRBJ2-6; possible D gene TRBD2, 6 bases. This chain's CDR3 is CASSPGLAPGANVLTF. CDR3 DNA: TGCGCCAGCAGCCCGGGACTTGCCCCTGGGGCCAACGTCCTGACTTTC.